This T cell receptor (beta chain) was sequenced in a study of blood T cell repertoires in COVID-19. On the study more broadly: The samples span acute and convalescent COVID-19 from the United States, Italy and Spain. PBMCs, B-cell-depleted T cells, or T cells were the source of the cDNA or gDNA that made up the material.

Germline V gives CDR1 MDHEN, CDR2 SYDVKM. This CDR3 spans 16 amino acids. V was pared by 3 bases and J by 2 bases, with 7 bases of the junction left unmatched. Original analysis: Estimation of nucleated cell counts relied on the amplification of reference gene primers. Profiling relied on immunoSEQ multiplex PCR, and the TCRdb table lists in-frame clones only, not all of them. V and J calls and clone size are those listed in that table; D and trimming were worked out from the DNA. The repertoire includes under 140,000 clones, roughly 91% of them detected once, and approximately 3.4% sits in the top ten.

Input material: peripheral blood. This sequence joins TRBV28 and TRBJ2-3; 8 bases align to TRBD2. This TCR was sampled from a woman between 50 and 59 years old with acute or convalescent COVID-19. For the CDR3, the DNA is TGTGCCAGCAGTTTCTCCGGGGGGGGGAACACAGATACGCAGTATTTT. Amino acid sequence: CASSFSGGGNTDTQYF. The full variable domain, completed using reference TRBV28 and TRBJ2-3, is DVKVTQSSRYLVKRTGEKVFLECVQDMDHENMFWYRQDPGLGLRLIYFSYDVKMKEKGDIPEGYSVSREKKERFSLILESASTNQTSMYLCASSFSGGGNTDTQYFGPGTRLTVL.